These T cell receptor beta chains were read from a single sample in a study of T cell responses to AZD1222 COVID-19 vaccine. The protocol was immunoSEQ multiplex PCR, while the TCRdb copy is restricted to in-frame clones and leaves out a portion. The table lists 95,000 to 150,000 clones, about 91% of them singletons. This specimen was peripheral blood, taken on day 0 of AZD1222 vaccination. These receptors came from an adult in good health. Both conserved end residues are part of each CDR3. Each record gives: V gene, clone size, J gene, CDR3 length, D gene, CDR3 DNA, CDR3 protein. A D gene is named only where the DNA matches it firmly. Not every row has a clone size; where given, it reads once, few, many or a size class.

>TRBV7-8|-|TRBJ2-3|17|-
TGTGCCAGCAGCTTTTTAGGGGGGGGGTCTCCCGGCGATACGCAGTATTTT
CASSFLGGGSPGDTQYF
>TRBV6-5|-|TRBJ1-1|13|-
TGTGCCAGCAGTTACCGTATCAACACTGAAGCTTTCTTT
CASSYRINTEAFF
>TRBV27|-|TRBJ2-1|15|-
TGTGCCAGCAGTTTGAGGCGGACCTCCTACAATGAGCAGTTCTTC
CASSLRRTSYNEQFF
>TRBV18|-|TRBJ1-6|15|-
TGTGCCAGCTCACCAGGCGAGGCCCTTAATTCACCCCTCCACTTT
CASSPGEALNSPLHF
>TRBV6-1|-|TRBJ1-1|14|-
TGTGCCAGCAGTGACGGTTTAGGGCGAACTGAAGCTTTCTTT
CASSDGLGRTEAFF
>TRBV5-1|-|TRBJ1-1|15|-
TGCGCCAGCAGCCCCAGGGAGGGTGGAAACACTGAAGCTTTCTTT
CASSPREGGNTEAFF
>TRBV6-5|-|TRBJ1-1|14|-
TGTGCCAGCAGTTACAACCTTATGAACACTGAAGCTTTCTTT
CASSYNLMNTEAFF
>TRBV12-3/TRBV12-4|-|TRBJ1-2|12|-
TGTGCCAGCAGTTCCGCCATTGGGGGCTACACCTTC
CASSSAIGGYTF
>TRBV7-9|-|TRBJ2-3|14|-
TGTGCCAGCAGATCCGGGGTTCGGGCAGATACGCAGTATTTT
CASRSGVRADTQYF
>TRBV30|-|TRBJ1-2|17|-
TGTGCCTGGAGTGTAGAAGTGACTCTAGATTTTAACTATGGCTACACCTTC
CAWSVEVTLDFNYGYTF
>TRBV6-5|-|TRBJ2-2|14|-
TGTGCCAGCAAACAGGGCCTGGGGACCGGGGAGCTGTTTTTT
CASKQGLGTGELFF
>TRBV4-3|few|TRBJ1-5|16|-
TGCGCCAGCAGCCAAGATAGGACGGGTTTCGGGCAGCCCCAGCATTTT
CASSQDRTGFGQPQHF
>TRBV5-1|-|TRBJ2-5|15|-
TGCGCCAGCAGCTTGGGGCAGGGGTATCAAGAGACCCAGTACTTC
CASSLGQGYQETQYF
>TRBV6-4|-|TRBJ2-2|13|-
TGTGCCAGCAGTGACAGGGCCACCGGGGAGCTGTTTTTT
CASSDRATGELFF
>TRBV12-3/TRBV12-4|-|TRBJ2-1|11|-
TGTGCCAGCAGTGTCTACAATGAGCAGTTCTTC
CASSVYNEQFF
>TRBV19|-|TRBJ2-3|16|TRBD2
TGTGCCAGTAGACATGGGACTAGCGGGATGCCCAATACGCAGTATTTT
CASRHGTSGMPNTQYF
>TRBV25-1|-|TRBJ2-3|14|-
TGTGCCAGCAGTGACCCCGGGCGCACAGATACGCAGTATTTT
CASSDPGRTDTQYF
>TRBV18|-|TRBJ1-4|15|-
TGTGCCAGCTCACCACTGAGACAGGAAAATGAAAAACTGTTTTTT
CASSPLRQENEKLFF
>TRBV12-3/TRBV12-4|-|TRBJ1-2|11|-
TGTGCCACCAGGGCTAACTATGGCTACACCTTC
CATRANYGYTF
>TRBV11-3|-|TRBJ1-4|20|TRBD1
TGTGCCAGCAGCTCCAGGTGGGGGTCCCCCGGGACAGCAACTAATGAAAAACTGTTTTTT
CASSSRWGSPGTATNEKLFF
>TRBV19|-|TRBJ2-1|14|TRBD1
TGTGCCAGTAGTATCACAGGGGGCTACAATGAGCAGTTCTTC
CASSITGGYNEQFF
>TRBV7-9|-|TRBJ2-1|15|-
TGTGCCAGCACCCATAACAGCTTAAACTACAATGAGCAGTTCTTC
CASTHNSLNYNEQFF
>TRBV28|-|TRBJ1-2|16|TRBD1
TGTGCCAGCAGCCCAGGGGGGGAGCAGGGCTTATATGGCTACACCTTC
CASSPGGEQGLYGYTF
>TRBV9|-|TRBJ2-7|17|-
TGTGCCAGCAGCGTACACCCGAGGACGGGAACCTCCTACGAGCAGTACTTC
CASSVHPRTGTSYEQYF
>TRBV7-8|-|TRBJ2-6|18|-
TGTGCCAGCAGCTTAGATCCGACCCCCTCGCACGGGGCCAACGTCCTGACTTTC
CASSLDPTPSHGANVLTF
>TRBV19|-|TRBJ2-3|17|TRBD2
TGTGCCAGTAGTATAGTTGGAGCGGGGGGAAGCACAGATACGCAGTATTTT
CASSIVGAGGSTDTQYF
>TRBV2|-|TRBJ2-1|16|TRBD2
TGTGCCAGCAGCGATGGACTAGGCGGTGGCTACAATGAGCAGTTCTTC
CASSDGLGGGYNEQFF
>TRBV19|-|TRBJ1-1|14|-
TGTGCCAGCCTCTGGGAGGGCCGGGGTACTGAAGCTTTCTTT
CASLWEGRGTEAFF
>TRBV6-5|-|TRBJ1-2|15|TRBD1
TGTGCCAGCAGTCCGGAAGGGGGCCCCAACTATGGCTACACCTTC
CASSPEGGPNYGYTF
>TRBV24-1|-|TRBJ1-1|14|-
TGTGCCACCAGCCGGGGAGGGGGGCGAACTGAAGCTTTCTTT
CATSRGGGRTEAFF
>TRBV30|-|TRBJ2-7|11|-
TGTGCCTGGGGTCGGGGGTCTGGGCAGTACTTC
CAWGRGSGQYF
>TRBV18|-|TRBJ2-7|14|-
TGTGCCAGCTCACCGCTAGGACAGACCTACGAGCAGTACTTC
CASSPLGQTYEQYF
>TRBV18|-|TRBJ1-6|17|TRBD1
TGTGCCAGCTCACCACCGGGACAGAGCTCCTATAATTCACCCCTCCACTTT
CASSPPGQSSYNSPLHF
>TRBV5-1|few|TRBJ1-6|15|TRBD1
TGCGCCAGCAGCTTGGCCGGGACAGGGAGATCACCCCTCCACTTT
CASSLAGTGRSPLHF
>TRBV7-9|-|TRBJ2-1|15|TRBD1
TGTGCCAGCAGCTCGCCCGGACAGGAGTACAATGAGCAGTTCTTC
CASSSPGQEYNEQFF
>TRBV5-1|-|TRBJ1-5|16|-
TGCGCCAGCAGCTTGGGGGGGGGCGCTGGGAATCAGCCCCAGCATTTT
CASSLGGGAGNQPQHF
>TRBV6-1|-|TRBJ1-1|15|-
TGTGCCAGCAGTGAAGGGTGGGGGGTGAACACTGAAGCTTTCTTT
CASSEGWGVNTEAFF
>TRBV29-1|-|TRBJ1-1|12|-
TGCAGCGGTGCGGGTTGGGACACTGAAGCTTTCTTT
CSGAGWDTEAFF
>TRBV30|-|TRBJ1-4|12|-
TGTGCCCGGAGTGCAACTAATGAAAAACTGTTTTTT
CARSATNEKLFF
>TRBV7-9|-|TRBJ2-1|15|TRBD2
TGTGCCAGCAGCGTACTAGCGGGAGCTTACAATGAGCAGTTCTTC
CASSVLAGAYNEQFF
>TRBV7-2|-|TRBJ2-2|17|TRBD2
TGTGCCAGCAGCTTAGAGGGAGCGGGAGGGAATCGCGGGGAGCTGTTTTTT
CASSLEGAGGNRGELFF
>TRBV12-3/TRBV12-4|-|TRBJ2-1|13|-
TGTGCCGGGAGGGGCAGGGGGTGGTATGAGCAGTTCTTC
CAGRGRGWYEQFF
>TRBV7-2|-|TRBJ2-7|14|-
TGTGCCAGCAGCTTAGGAGGAGGGTCCAACGAGCAGTACTTC
CASSLGGGSNEQYF
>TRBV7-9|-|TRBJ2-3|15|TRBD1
TGTGCCAGCAGCGAAGGGGGACAGGGGTCAGATACGCAGTATTTT
CASSEGGQGSDTQYF
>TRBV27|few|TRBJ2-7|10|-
TGTGCCAGCACTCACTACGAGCAGTACTTC
CASTHYEQYF
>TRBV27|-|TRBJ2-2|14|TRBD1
TGTGCCAGCAGTGATGACAGGGCCACCGGGGAGCTGTTTTTT
CASSDDRATGELFF
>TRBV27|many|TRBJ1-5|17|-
TGTGCCAGCAGTTTAGTCCCCGGGCCTCATAGCAATCAGCCCCAGCATTTT
CASSLVPGPHSNQPQHF
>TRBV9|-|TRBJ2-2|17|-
TGTGCCAGCAGCGTAAGGCCGAGGGAGAAGGGGACCGGGGAGCTGTTTTTT
CASSVRPREKGTGELFF
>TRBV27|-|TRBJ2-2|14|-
TGTGCCAGCAGTTTTGGGCGGGGGCGGGGGGAGCTGTTTTTT
CASSFGRGRGELFF
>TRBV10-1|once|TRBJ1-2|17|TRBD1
TGCGCCAGCAGTGAGGGGTACAGGGGGCGTAGGAGCTATGGCTACACCTTC
CASSEGYRGRRSYGYTF
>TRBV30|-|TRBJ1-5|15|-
TGTGCCTGGAGTGTAGTGGGACGGGGCAATCAGCCCCAGCATTTT
CAWSVVGRGNQPQHF
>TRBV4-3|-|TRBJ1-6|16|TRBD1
TGCGCCAGCAGCGTCACAGGGGGCGCCTATAATTCACCCCTCCACTTT
CASSVTGGAYNSPLHF
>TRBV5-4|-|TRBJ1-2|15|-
TGTGCCAGCAGCTTGGATGTAGTTTCATACGGGGGCTACACCTTC
CASSLDVVSYGGYTF
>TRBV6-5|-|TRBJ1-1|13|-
TGTGCCAGCAGTTACTGGGAGAACACTGAAGCTTTCTTT
CASSYWENTEAFF